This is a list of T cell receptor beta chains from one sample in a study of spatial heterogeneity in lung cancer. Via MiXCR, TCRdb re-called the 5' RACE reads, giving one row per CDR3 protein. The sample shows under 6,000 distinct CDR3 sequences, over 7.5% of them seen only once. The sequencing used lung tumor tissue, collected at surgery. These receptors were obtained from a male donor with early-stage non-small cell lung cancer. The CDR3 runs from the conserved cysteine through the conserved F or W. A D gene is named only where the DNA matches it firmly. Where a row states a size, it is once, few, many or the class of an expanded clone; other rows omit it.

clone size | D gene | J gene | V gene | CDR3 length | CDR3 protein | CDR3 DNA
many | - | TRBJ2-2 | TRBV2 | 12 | CASSLEAGELFF | TGTGCCAGCAGTCTGGAGGCCGGGGAGCTGTTTTTT
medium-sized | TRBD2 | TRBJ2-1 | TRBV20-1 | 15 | CSARVRGLAGGEQFF | TGCAGTGCTAGAGTGAGGGGACTAGCGGGAGGTGAGCAGTTCTTC
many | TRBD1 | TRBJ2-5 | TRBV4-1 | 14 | CASSRLGQGGTQYF | TGCGCCAGCAGCCGACTGGGACAGGGAGGGACCCAGTACTTC
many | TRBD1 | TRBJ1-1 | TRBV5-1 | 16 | CASSERQGSPNTEAFF | TGCGCCAGCAGCGAACGACAGGGTTCCCCGAACACTGAAGCTTTCTTT
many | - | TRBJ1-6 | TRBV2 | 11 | CALGGSPPLHF | TGTGCCTTAGGGGGGAGTCCACCCCTCCACTTT
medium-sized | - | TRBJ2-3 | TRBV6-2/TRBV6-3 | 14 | CASNTPDSTDTQYF | TGTGCCAGCAACACACCGGACAGCACAGATACGCAGTATTTT
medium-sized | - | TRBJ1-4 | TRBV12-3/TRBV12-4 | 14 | CASSPPATNEKLFF | TGTGCCAGCAGTCCACCAGCAACTAATGAAAAACTGTTTTTT
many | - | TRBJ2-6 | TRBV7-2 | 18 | CASSPHPGPVSGANVLTF | TGTGCCAGCAGCCCGCACCCTGGACCGGTCTCTGGGGCCAACGTCCTGACTTTC
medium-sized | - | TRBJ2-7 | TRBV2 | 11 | CASSEIYEQYF | TGTGCCAGCAGTGAAATCTACGAGCAGTACTTC
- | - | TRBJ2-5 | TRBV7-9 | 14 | CASSLVTAEETQYF | TGTGCCAGCAGCTTAGTGACGGCGGAAGAGACCCAGTACTTC
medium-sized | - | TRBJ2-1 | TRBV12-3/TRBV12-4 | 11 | CASSLNWAPFF | TGTGCCAGCAGTTTAAACTGGGCTCCGTTCTTC
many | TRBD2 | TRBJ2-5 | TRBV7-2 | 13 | CASSSGLADPTNF | TGTGCCAGCAGCTCTGGACTAGCGGACCCTACAAACTTC
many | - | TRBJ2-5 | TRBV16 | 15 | CASSPTGGQQETQYF | TGTGCCAGCAGCCCCACTGGGGGCCAACAAGAGACCCAGTACTTC
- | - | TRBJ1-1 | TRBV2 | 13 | CASSGQLYTEAFF | TGTGCCAGCAGCGGACAGCTTTACACTGAAGCTTTCTTT
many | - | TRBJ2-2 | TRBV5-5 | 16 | CASSAPGTWVAGELFF | TGTGCCAGCAGCGCTCCGGGAACTTGGGTCGCCGGGGAGCTGTTTTTT
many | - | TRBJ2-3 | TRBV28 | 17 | CASSSSGLAGVPDTQYF | -
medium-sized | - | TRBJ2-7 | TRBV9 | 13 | CASSVTEGYEQYF | TGTGCCAGCAGCGTAACCGAGGGATACGAGCAGTACTTC
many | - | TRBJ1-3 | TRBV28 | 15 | CASSTASYSGNTIYF | TGTGCCAGCTCGACAGCCTCATACTCTGGAAACACCATATATTTT
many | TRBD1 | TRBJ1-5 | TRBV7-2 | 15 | CASSHGTGGPQPQHF | TGTGCCAGCAGCCACGGGACAGGGGGCCCTCAGCCCCAGCATTTT
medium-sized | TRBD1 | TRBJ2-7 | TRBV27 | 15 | CASSLTGGVSYEQYF | TGTGCCAGCAGTCTTACAGGGGGCGTCTCCTACGAGCAGTACTTC
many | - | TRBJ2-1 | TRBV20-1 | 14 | CSARRDGPSNEQFF | TGCAGTGCTAGACGGGACGGTCCCTCCAATGAGCAGTTCTTC
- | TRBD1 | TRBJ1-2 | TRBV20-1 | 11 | CSAAGGSGYTF | TGCAGTGCTGCAGGGGGCTCTGGCTACACCTTC
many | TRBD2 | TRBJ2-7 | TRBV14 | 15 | CASSQDTSGRREQYF | TGTGCCAGCAGCCAAGACACTAGCGGGAGGAGGGAGCAGTACTTC
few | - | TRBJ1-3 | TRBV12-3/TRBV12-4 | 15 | CASSSRVYSGNTIYF | TGTGCCAGCAGTTCCAGGGTCTACTCTGGAAACACCATATATTTT
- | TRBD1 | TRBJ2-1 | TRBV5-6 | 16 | CASSLPTGGAHNEQFF | TGTGCCAGCAGCTTGCCAACAGGGGGCGCCCACAATGAGCAGTTCTTC